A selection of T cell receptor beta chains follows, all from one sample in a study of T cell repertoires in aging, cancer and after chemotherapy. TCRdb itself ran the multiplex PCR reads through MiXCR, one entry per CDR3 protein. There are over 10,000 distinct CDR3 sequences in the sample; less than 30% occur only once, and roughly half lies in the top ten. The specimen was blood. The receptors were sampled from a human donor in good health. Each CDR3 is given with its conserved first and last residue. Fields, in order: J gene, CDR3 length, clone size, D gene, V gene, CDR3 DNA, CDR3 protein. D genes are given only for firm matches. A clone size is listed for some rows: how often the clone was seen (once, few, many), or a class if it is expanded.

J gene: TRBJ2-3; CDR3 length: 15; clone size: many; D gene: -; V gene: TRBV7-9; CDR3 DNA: TGTGCCAGCAGCTCAGGAAGGCTACCCACAGATACGCAGTATTTT; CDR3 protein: CASSSGRLPTDTQYF
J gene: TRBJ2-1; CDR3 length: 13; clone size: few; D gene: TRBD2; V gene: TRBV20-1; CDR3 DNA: TGCAGCCCCATAAGCGGGGGGGCTAATGAGCAGTTCTTC; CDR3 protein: CSPISGGANEQFF
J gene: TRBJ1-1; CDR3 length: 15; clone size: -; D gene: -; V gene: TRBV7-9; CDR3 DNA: TGTGCCAGCAGCTTAGAAGGCAGCAAGAACACTGAAGCTTTCTTT; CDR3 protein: CASSLEGSKNTEAFF
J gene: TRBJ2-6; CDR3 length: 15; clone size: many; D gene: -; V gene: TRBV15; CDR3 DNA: TGTGCCACCAGCAGATTGGGGGCTGGGGCCAACGTCCTGACTTTC; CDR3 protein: CATSRLGAGANVLTF
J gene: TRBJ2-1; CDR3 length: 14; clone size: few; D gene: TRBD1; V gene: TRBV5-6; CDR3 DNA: TGTGCCAGCAGCTTTGGCCAGGGGGCGAATGAGCAGTTCTTC; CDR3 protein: CASSFGQGANEQFF
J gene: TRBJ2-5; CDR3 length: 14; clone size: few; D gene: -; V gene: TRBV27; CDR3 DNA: TGTGCCAGCACCCGAGGGGGGGGATTGGGGACCCAGTACTTC; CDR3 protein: CASTRGGGLGTQYF
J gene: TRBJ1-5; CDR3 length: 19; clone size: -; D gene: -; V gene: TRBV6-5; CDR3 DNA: TGTGCCAGCAGTTACTTCCCTCCAGGGGAGAATGATAGCAATCAGCCCCAGCATTTT; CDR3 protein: CASSYFPPGENDSNQPQHF
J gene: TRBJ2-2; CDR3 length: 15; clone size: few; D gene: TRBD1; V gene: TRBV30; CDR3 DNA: TGTGCCTTCGAGGGGGCAGGGGCCTTCACCGGGGAGCTGTTTTTT; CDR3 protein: CAFEGAGAFTGELFF
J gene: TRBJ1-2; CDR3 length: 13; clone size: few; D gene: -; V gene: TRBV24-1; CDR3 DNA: TGTGCCACCAGTGATTTGCAGGGGTCTGGCTACACCTTC; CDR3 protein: CATSDLQGSGYTF
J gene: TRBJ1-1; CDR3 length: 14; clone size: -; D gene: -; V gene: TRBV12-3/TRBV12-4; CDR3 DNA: TGTGCCAGCAGTTTAGGTCAGGGCGACACTGAAGCTTTCTTT; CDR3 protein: CASSLGQGDTEAFF
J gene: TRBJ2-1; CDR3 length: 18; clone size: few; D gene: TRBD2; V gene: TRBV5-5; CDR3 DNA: TGTGCCAGCAGCTCGCGCGGAACTTCCAGCGGGGGTTACAATGAGCAGTTCTTC; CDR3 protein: CASSSRGTSSGGYNEQFF
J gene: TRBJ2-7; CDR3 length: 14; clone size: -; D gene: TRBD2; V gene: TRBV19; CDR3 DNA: TGTGCCAGTAGTGCTGACGGCGGGGGGTACGAGCAGTACTTC; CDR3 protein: CASSADGGGYEQYF
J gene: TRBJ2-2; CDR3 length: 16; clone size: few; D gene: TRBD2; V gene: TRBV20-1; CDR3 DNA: TGCAGTGCTAGAGGTGCCAGCGGGGAGAACACCGGGGAGCTGTTTTTT; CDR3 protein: CSARGASGENTGELFF
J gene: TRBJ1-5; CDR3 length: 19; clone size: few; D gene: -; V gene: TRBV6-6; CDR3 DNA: TGTGCCAGCAGTTACCGTCCGGGGGGATCTTCGGATAGCAATCAGCCCCAGCATTTT; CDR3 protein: CASSYRPGGSSDSNQPQHF
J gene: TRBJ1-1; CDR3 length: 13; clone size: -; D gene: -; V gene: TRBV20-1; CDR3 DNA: TGCAGTGCTTCGGGGCGCATGAACACTGAAGCTTTCTTT; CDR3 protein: CSASGRMNTEAFF
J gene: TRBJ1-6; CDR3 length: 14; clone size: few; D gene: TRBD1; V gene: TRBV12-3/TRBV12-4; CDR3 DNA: TGTGCCAGCAGTCCGTCGACAGGGAATTCACCCCTCCACTTT; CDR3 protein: CASSPSTGNSPLHF
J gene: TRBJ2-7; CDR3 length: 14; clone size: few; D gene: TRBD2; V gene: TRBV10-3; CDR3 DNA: TGTGCCATCAGTGTCTCCGGGGGGGCGGAAGAGCAGTACTTC; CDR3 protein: CAISVSGGAEEQYF
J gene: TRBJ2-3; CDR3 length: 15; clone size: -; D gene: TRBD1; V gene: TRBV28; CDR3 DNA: TGTGCCAGCAGTCGACAGGGGAAAAGCACAGATACGCAGTATTTT; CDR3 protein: CASSRQGKSTDTQYF
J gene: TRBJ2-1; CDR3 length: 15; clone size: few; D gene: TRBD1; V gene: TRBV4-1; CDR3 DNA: TGCGCCAGCAGCCACAGACAGGGGGCGAGGGATGAGCAGTTCTTC; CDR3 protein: CASSHRQGARDEQFF
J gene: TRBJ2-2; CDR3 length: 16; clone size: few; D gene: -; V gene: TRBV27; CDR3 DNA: TGTGCCAGCAGTTTATTGGGTACAGCGAACACCGGGGAGCTGTTTTTT; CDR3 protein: CASSLLGTANTGELFF
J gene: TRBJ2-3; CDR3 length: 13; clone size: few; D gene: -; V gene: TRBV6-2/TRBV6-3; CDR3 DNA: TGTGCCAGCAGGGCACTAGCCCCAGATACGCAGTATTTT; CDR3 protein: CASRALAPDTQYF
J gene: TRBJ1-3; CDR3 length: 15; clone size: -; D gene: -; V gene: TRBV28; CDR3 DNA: TGTGCCAGCAGTTTAGGGCTGGGCTCTGGAAACACCATATATTTT; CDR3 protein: CASSLGLGSGNTIYF
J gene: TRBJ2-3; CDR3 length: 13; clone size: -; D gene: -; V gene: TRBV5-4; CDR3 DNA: TGTGCCAGCAGCTTCCGGGGCACAGATACGCAGTATTTT; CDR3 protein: CASSFRGTDTQYF
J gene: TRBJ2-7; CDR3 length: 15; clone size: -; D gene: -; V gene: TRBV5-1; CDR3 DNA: TGCGCCAGCAGCTTGTCTGCATTGAGCTCCTACGAGCAGTACTTC; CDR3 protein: CASSLSALSSYEQYF
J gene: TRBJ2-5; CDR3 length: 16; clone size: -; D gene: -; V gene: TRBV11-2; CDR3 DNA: TGTGCCAGCCGCCAACCGGGCAAGGGGGACCAAGAGACCCAGTACTTC; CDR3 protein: CASRQPGKGDQETQYF
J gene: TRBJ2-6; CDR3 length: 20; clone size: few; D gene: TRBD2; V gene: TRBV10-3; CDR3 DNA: TGTGCCATCAGTGAGTCAAGGCTAGCGGGGGGACTAGTGGGGGCCAACGTCCTGACTTTC; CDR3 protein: CAISESRLAGGLVGANVLTF
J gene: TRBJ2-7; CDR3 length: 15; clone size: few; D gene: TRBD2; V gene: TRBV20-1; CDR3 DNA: TGCAGTGCTAGAGCCCAGGCGGGGGGACCCTACGAGCAGTACTTC; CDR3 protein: CSARAQAGGPYEQYF
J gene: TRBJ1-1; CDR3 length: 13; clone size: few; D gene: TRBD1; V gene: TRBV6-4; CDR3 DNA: TGTGCCAGCAGCCTGGACAGGGGTTTTAAAGCTTTCTTT; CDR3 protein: CASSLDRGFKAFF
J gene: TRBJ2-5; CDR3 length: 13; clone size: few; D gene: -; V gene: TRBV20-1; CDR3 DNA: TGCAGTGCTAGAGAGGGGACCACAGAGACCCAGTACTTC; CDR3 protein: CSAREGTTETQYF
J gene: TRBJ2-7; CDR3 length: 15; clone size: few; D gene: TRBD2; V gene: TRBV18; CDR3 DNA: TGTGCCAGCTCACCAGGAGCTAGCGGGGCCTACGAGCAGTACTTC; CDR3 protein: CASSPGASGAYEQYF
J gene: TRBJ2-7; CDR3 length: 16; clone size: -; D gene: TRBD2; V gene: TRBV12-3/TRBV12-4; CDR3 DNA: TGTGCCAGCAGTTTAGGTACTAGCGGGGGTAATTACGAGCAGTACTTC; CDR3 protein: CASSLGTSGGNYEQYF
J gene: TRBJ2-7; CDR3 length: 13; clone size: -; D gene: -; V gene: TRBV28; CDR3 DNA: TGTGCCAGCACCCCGGGTGAACCCTACGAGCAGTACTTC; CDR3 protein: CASTPGEPYEQYF
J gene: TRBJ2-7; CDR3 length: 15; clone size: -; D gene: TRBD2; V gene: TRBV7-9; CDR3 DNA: TGTGCCAGCAGTTACTCTGGGCTAGCGGGATACGAGCAGTACTTC; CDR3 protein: CASSYSGLAGYEQYF
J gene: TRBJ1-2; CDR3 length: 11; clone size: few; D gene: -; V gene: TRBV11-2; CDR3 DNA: TGTGCCAGCAGCGGCAACTATGGCTACACCTTC; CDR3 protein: CASSGNYGYTF
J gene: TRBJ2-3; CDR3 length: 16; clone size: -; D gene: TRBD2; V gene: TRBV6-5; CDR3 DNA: TGTGCCAGCAGCCGCAAAGGACTAGTCGGGGCCGATACGCAGTATTTT; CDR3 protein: CASSRKGLVGADTQYF
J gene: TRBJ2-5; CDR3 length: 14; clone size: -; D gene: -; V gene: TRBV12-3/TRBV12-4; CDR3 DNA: TGTGCCAGCAGTTTGGCGGACGGAGCGGAGACCCAGTACTTC; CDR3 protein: CASSLADGAETQYF
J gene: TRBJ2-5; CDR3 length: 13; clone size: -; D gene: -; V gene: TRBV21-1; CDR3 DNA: TGTGCCAGCAGCAAAGGACAACAAGAGACCCAGTACTTC; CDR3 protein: CASSKGQQETQYF
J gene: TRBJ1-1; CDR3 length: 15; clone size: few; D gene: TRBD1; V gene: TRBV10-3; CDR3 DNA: TGTGCCATCAGTGAGTCGATTCGACAGGGCGCTGAAGCTTTCTTT; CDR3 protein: CAISESIRQGAEAFF
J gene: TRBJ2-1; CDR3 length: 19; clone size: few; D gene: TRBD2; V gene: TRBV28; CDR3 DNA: TGTGCCAGCAGCCCTAGACTAGCGGGGGGGAATAGGGTTGGAAATGAGCAGTTCTTC; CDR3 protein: CASSPRLAGGNRVGNEQFF
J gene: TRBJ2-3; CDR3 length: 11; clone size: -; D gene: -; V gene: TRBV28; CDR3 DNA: TGTGCCAGCATCAAGGGTTTTACGCAGTATTTT; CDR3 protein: CASIKGFTQYF
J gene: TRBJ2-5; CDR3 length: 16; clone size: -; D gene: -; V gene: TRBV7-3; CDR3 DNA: TGTGCCAGCAGCTTTATTGGGACAAAAAGGCTAGAGACCCAGTACTTC; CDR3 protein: CASSFIGTKRLETQYF
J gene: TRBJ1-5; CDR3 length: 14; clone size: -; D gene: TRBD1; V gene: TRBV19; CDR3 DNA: TGTGCCAGTAGTGGGACAGGGAGCAATCAGCCCCAGCATTTT; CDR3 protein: CASSGTGSNQPQHF
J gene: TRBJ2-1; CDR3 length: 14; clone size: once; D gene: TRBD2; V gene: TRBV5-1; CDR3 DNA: TGTGCCAGCAGCTTAATAGGACTAGCAGATGAGCAGTTCTTC; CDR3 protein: CASSLIGLADEQFF
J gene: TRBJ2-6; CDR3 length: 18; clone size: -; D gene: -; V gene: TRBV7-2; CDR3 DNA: TGTGCCAGCACCCCCGGAGGCTTTCTTAACCATGGGGCCAACGTCCTGACTTTC; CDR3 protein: CASTPGGFLNHGANVLTF
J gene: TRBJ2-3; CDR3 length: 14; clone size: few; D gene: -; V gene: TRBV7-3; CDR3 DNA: TGTGCCAGCAGCGGCAGGGGAGGCACAGATACGCAGTATTTT; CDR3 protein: CASSGRGGTDTQYF
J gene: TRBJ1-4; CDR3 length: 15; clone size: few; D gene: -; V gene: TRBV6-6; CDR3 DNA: TGTGCCAGCAGTTACTCCCCAGGGTTAAATGAAAAACTGTTTTTT; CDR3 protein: CASSYSPGLNEKLFF
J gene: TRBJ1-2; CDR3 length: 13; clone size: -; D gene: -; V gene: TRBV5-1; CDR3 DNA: TGCGCCAGCAGACCGGCCGGTGACTATGGCTACACCTTC; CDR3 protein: CASRPAGDYGYTF
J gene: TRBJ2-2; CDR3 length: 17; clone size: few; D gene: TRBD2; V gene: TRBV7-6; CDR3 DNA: TGTGCCAGCGGGCAGGGGGACCGGACTAGCGGCACCGGGGAGCTGTTTTTT; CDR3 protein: CASGQGDRTSGTGELFF
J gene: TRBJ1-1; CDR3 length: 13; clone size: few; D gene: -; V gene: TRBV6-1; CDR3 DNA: TGTGCCAGCAGTGAAGCGCTCCGGACTGAAGCTTTCTTT; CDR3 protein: CASSEALRTEAFF
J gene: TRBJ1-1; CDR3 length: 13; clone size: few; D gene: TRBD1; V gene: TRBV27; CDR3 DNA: TGTGCCAGCAGTTCATGGGACAGTCTACAAGCTTTCTTT; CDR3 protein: CASSSWDSLQAFF